The text below deals with one T cell receptor (beta chain). This clone's antigen is unknown. It has no much larger one-base neighbor in the sample; base qualities were not kept. Libraries were built with PCR. At the Johns Hopkins FTIC core, DNA from the cultured CD4+ T cells underwent TCR sequencing with the Oncomine TCR Beta short-read assay. The QIAamp micro DNA kit was used to extract genomic DNA from the cultured CD4+ T cells. Oncomine TCR Beta libraries from cultured CD4+ T cells were pooled with unique dual indexes and sequenced on an Illumina iSeq 100. Under the source paper's analysis protocol: Non-productive sequences were filtered out, and CDR3s that did not start with C, did not end with F or W, or were shorter than 7 amino acids were discarded. Antigen-specific clonotypes were identified with the MANAFEST web application by comparing peptide-stimulated wells with reference and other culture wells. To be called positive, a clone needed an FDR below 0.05, an odds ratio above 5, and a productive frequency above 0.1% in at least two of three replicate wells. A clonotype counted as cross-reactive if it showed significant expansion both in the SARS-CoV-2 spike wells and in at least one common cold coronavirus spike condition. Using R version 3.6.1, CDR3 homology was evaluated through Levenshtein distances (stringdist) along with unrooted phylogenetic trees (ape). The public reads were run again by TCRdb, first through fastp at Q25 and then through MiXCR, and only productive beta chains were kept. Every distinct CDR3 protein forms one entry, paired with its most common genes and DNA. The V and J calls were determined by TCRdb, not by the authors. The sample table contains about 23,000 distinct CDR3 sequences; only one count was recorded for around 54% of them. About 3% of the sample lies in the top ten.

The CDR3 runs 15 residues from the cysteine to the phenylalanine. The entry retains the CDR3 DNA only, 45 bases that are in frame from base 1. CDR1 MNHEY and CDR2 SVGAGI were looked up in the germline V gene. Here V drops 0 bases and J drops 10 bases, and the junction holds 4 bases not matched to any gene. This sample is drawn from a study of vaccination and CD4 T cells after COVID-19 (dated by TCRdb to 2021 to 2024). Regarding the complete study: Convalescent patients had a positive SARS-CoV-2 result on nasal swab PCR, and of these patients, some ten had mild disease and one had severe disease. Overlapping spike peptide pools from SARS-CoV-2 and from the common cold coronaviruses HCoV-NL63, HCoV-OC43 and HCoV-229E were used as culture stimuli. In control cultures, a CEFX viral epitope pool was used as positive control, an HIV-1 Nef peptide pool was used as negative control, or no peptide was added. The spike-specific CD4+ TCR repertoire was compared before and after mRNA vaccination in approximately ten COVID-19 convalescent patients and a handful of infection-naive healthy vaccine recipients. Post-vaccine blood samples were obtained a median of approximately 74 days after the second vaccine dose, with a range of about 14 to 241 days. Post-COVID blood samples from convalescent patients were collected a median of about 100 days after diagnosis, with a range of roughly 35 to 180 days. Two doses of either the Pfizer-BioNTech BNT162b2 vaccine (n=8) or the Moderna mRNA-1273 vaccine (n=2) were administered to participants. Six males and four females were included in the convalescent cohort, with two Hispanic individuals, seven Caucasians, two Asians and one multiracial person represented. Study-level results and caveats: The median count of SARS-CoV-2-reactive clonotypes went up from 20 to 25 after infection to 30 to 40 after vaccination, although the change was not significant. Of the vaccine-specific clones found in convalescent patients, nearly all (304 of 307) were mono-reactive for SARS-CoV-2 spike instead of being cross-reactive with common cold coronaviruses. In convalescent patients, a median around 85% of post-vaccine SARS-CoV-2-reactive clones were detected only after vaccination, and vaccine-specific priming was suggested by this finding. Relatively few convalescent patients were included in the study, and early timepoints after natural infection were not analyzed.

The label giving this sample's treatment or condition can be read as: roughly 11-day PBMC culture with coronavirus spike peptide pools or control peptides (ViraFEST assay). The study used the ViraFEST assay, which expanded antigen-specific T cells with peptide pools and then identified expanded clonotypes by TCR sequencing. The positive SARS-CoV-2 PCR tests of the convalescent patients were dated from March to December 2020, before the Alpha, Beta and Delta variants emerged in the United States. Each well held fewer than 2.5 million PBMCs cultured with approximately 9.2 ug/ml peptide pools in IMDM containing 5% human AB serum and around 9 IU/ml IL-2. Half of the culture medium was replaced with fresh IL-2-containing medium on days 3 and 7. CD4+ T cells were isolated after approximately ten days of culture through negative selection using the EasySep CD4+ T cell isolation kit. Ficoll-Paque Plus gradient centrifugation was used to isolate PBMCs from whole blood, and the isolated PBMCs were then either used fresh or cryopreserved at -140C. Culture conditions were generally each tested in triplicate wells.

Material: CD4+ T cells from blood, cultured in vitro. The chain links TRBV6-5 with TRBJ1-6; the central 9 bases match TRBD1. The sequence was collected from a human donor who had recovered from COVID-19. Here the CDR3 is given as CASSYSGQGDSPLHF. The nucleotide sequence reads TGTGCCAGCAGTTACTCGGGACAGGGCGACTCACCCCTCCACTTT.